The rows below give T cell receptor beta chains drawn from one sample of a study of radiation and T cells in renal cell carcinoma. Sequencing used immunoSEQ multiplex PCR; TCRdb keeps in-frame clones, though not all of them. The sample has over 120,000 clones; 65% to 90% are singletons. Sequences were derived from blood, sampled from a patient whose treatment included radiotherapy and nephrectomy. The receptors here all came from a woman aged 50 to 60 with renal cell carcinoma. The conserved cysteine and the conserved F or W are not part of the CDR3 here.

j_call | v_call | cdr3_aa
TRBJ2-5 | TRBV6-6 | ASQTQSGETQY
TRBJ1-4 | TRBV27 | ASSFGDRVGEKLF
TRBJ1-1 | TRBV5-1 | ASSLNAENTEAF
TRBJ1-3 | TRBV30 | AWGTERMNTIY
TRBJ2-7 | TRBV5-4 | ASSLDQETTYEQY
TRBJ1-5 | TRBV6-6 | ASLTGGNQPQH
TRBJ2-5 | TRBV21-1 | ASSKAGSDREVLETQY
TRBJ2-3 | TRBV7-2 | ASSRGAGTDTQY
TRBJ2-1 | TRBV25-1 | ASGEREGIPEQF
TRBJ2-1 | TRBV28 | ASILGRARNEQF
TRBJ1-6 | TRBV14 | ASSQETGGSPLH
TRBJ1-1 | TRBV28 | ASSALLPGQGLNTEAF
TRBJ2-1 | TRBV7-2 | ASSFPLGGSSYNEQF
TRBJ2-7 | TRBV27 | ASSLSGQVALGQY
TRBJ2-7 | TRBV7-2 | ASSAHPQPPYEQY